The table lists the clone carrying this T cell receptor (beta chain) with many counts. The antigen is not known. The CDR3 has 18 amino acids. V lost 3 bases, J lost 4 bases, and 25 bases lay in between. Germline assignment: CDR1 MNHEY and CDR2 SVGEGT. The sample is drawn from a study of naive and memory T cell subsets. CD4+ T cell IFNgamma after overnight CMV lysate exposure gave donor CMV status. Two oligonucleotides, mixed equimolar, formed the beta constant-region primer covering TRBC1 and TRBC2. Four rounds of PCR amplified the ligated cDNA using nested alpha and beta constant-region primers plus SP2. Each CDR3 protein is one row after TCRdb ran MiXCR on the UMI-ligation and nested PCR reads. The table has approximately 150,000 distinct CDR3 sequences, 22% seen once. Regarding the study as a whole: Activation and differentiation may alter RNA-based TCR counts. TCR abundance followed a power law differing between naive and memory subsets. From naive to CM, EM and EMRA, diversity decreased and Gini increased. Possibly reflecting memory cells re-expressing CD45RA, a few larger clonotypes occurred in naive repertoires, especially CD8.

This clonotype was obtained from a human donor in good health. Sequenced material: naive CD4+ T cells from blood. The chain carries TRBV6-2 or TRBV6-3 and TRBJ2-7; tentative D call: TRBD1 (6 bases). CDR3 in DNA: TGTGCCAGCAGTTATACGCGGCCCCCAGGGGCGCAAAGATACGAGCAGTACTTC. Its protein is CASSYTRPPGAQRYEQYF.